Listed here are 2 T cell receptor beta chains from one sample, sequenced in a study of graft-versus-host responses after intestinal transplantation. The assay was immunoSEQ multiplex PCR, and TCRdb's table has in-frame clones only and misses some. Of roughly 51,000 clones in the sample, about 90% were seen once. These receptors have no known antigen. The sample in question was unstimulated CD4+ T cells sorted from spleen or lymph node cells, obtained before transplant. Receptor source: a human donor who was the organ donor for an intestinal transplant.

The CDR3 loop is CSVEDRTSGGMDTQYF. CDR3 nucleotide sequence: TGCAGCGTTGAAGATCGTACTAGCGGGGGAATGGATACGCAGTATTTT. This rearrangement joins TRBV29-1 to TRBJ2-3; 11 bases line up with TRBD2. Germline assignment: CDR1 SQVTM and CDR2 ANQGSEA. The CDR3 runs to 16 residues. Trimming cost V 0 bases and J 6 bases; bases outside gene matches: 8.

This chain connects TRBV28 to TRBJ1-2; 9 bases line up with TRBD1. CDR3 size: 15 residues. The trim removed 6 bases at V and 8 bases at J, leaving 13 bases unmatched. The germline gives CDR1 MDHEN, CDR2 SYDVKM. CDR3 coding DNA: TGTGCCAGCAGCTCCCAGTCCGGGACAGGGATCGGCTACACCTTC. Its translation: CASSSQSGTGIGYTF.